The 17 T cell receptor beta chains reported below all come from one sample, sequenced in a study of T cell responses to AZD1222 COVID-19 vaccine (dated by TCRdb to 2020 to 2023). What this sample's time point label stands for: baseline before first vaccination. Receptor libraries were prepared by the immunoSEQ multiplex PCR assay. TCRdb holds this immuneACCESS table with in-frame rearrangements only. Some clones are missing; in checked studies, unresolved V genes explain under half, and the rest has no known cause. This sample has roughly 120,000 clones in its table, and around 85% of those were observed once. Together, the top ten hold about 1.6% of the sample. The material was peripheral blood, obtained on day 0 of AZD1222 vaccination. The receptors stem from an adult in good health.

The J gene is TRBJ1-4, the V gene TRBV7-9; TRBD1 is a possible D gene (5 bases). Germline V lookup: CDR1 SEHNR, CDR2 FQNEAQ (reference sequence). The CDR3 loop spans 13 amino acids. The V gene lost 5 bases and the J gene lost 8 bases, with 12 bases spanning the gap. DNA for the CDR3: TGTGCCAGCAGCCTCGGGGCAGGAGAAAAACTGTTTTTT. This sequence encodes CASSLGAGEKLFF.

The CDR3 region has the DNA TGTGCCAGCAGTTACGATCGAGGGGGGGGAACTGAAGCTTTCTTT. Protein sequence: CASSYDRGGGTEAFF. J is TRBJ1-1 and V is TRBV6-5, with D perhaps TRBD1 (6 bases). This CDR3 has 15 residues. Germline loops: CDR1 MNHEY, CDR2 SVGAGI. Trimming left V 2 bases short and J 5 bases short, with 15 bases between.

The chain is built from TRBV24-1 and TRBJ2-7; 11 bases agree with TRBD2. Germline CDR1 and CDR2: KGHDR and SFDVKD. The CDR3 is 16 amino acids. The V segment lost 2 bases and the J segment 1 base; nucleotides outside the gene matches: 3. CDR3 loop: CATSDWGTSGSYEQYF. The CDR3, as DNA: TGTGCCACCAGTGATTGGGGGACTAGCGGATCCTACGAGCAGTACTTC.

This chain links TRBV11-2 with TRBJ1-2, with 7 bases lining up with TRBD1. The CDR3 is 13 amino acids. The V gene end was trimmed by 5 bases and the J gene end by 4 bases; junction bases not matched to a gene: 4. Germline V lookup: CDR1 SGHAT, CDR2 FQNNGV. The CDR3, as DNA: TGTGCCAGCAGCCCCGGGACAGCCTATGGCTACACCTTC. Translated: CASSPGTAYGYTF. Complete variable domain (other parts from reference TRBV11-2 and TRBJ1-2): EAGVAQSPRYKIIEKRQSVAFWCNPISGHATLYWYQQILGQGPKLLIQFQNNGVVDDSQLPKDRFSAERLKGVDSTLKIQPAKLEDSAVYLCASSPGTAYGYTFGSGTRLTVV.

This chain connects TRBV18 to TRBJ2-6, with D hard to call. CDR1 KGHSH and CDR2 LQKENI come from the germline V gene. The CDR3 loop spans 15 amino acids. V shed 3 bases and J shed 1 base, with 7 bases lying between them. CDR3 in amino acids: CASSPTPSGANVLTF. The CDR3 DNA is TGTGCCAGCTCACCGACACCTTCTGGGGCCAACGTCCTGACTTTC.

The CDR3 sequence is CASSEGQGANYGYTF. The CDR3 DNA sequence: TGTGCCAGCAGTGAGGGACAGGGCGCTAACTATGGCTACACCTTC. This chain connects TRBV6-1 to TRBJ1-2; 9 nucleotides align to TRBD1. Germline CDR1 and CDR2: MNHNS and SASEGT. The CDR3 is 15 residues long. Trimming at V came to 3 bases and at J to 0 bases, leaving 2 bases not matched to a gene.

The chain joins TRBV29-1 to TRBJ2-7, with TRBD2 identical over 12 bases. The CDR3 runs 13 residues. Trimming cost V 4 bases and J 4 bases; bases outside gene matches: 2. Per the germline V gene, CDR1 is SQVTM and CDR2 is ANQGSEA. CDR3 bases: TGCAGCGTTGCTCTAGCGGGAGGGTACGAGCAGTACTTC. Translated, it gives CSVALAGGYEQYF.

The chain combines TRBV6-4 with TRBJ1-2; 9 positions match TRBD1. CDR1 and CDR2 from the germline V gene are MRHNA and SNTAGT. The CDR3 consists of 13 residues. V was clipped by 6 bases and J by 5 bases; unmatched bases: 4. CDR3 loop: CASRGQGRYGYTF. CDR3 DNA: TGTGCCAGCAGGGGACAGGGTCGGTATGGCTACACCTTC.

V and J are TRBV24-1 and TRBJ2-7, with D unclear. V gave up 1 base and J gave up 2 bases, with 11 bases separating them. This CDR3 has 15 residues. The germline gives CDR1 KGHDR, CDR2 SFDVKD. The CDR3 here is CATSDLENMPYEQYF. In nucleotides, the CDR3 is TGTGCCACCAGTGATTTAGAGAATATGCCCTACGAGCAGTACTTC.

V gene TRBV5-1 combines with J gene TRBJ1-2, with 10 positions matching TRBD1. This CDR3 spans 15 amino acids. The germline gives CDR1 SGHRS, CDR2 YFSETQ. The V gene end was trimmed by 0 bases and the J gene end by 2 bases; junction bases not matched to a gene: 1. In nucleotides, the CDR3 is TGCGCCAGCAGCTTGGGGACAGGGGGGAACTATGGCTACACCTTC. This translates into CASSLGTGGNYGYTF.

V usage is TRBV2 and J usage is TRBJ1-2; perhaps TRBD1 as D (6 bases). This CDR3 is 15 amino acids long. CDR1 SNHLY and CDR2 FYNNEI come from the germline V gene. Trimming took 6 bases from V and 0 from J, leaving 14 bases between them. The CDR3 here is CASRRQEMANYGYTF. In DNA form, the CDR3 reads TGTGCCAGCAGGAGACAGGAGATGGCTAACTATGGCTACACCTTC.

This clone was seen just once. The gene calls are TRBV6-5 and TRBJ2-1, with TRBD1 matching 8 bases. CDR3 length equals 16 residues. The junction had 5 bases not matched to a gene; V was cut back by 0 bases and J by 4 bases. Germline CDR1 and CDR2: MNHEY and SVGAGI. The CDR3 reads CASSYSTGVVYNEQFF. CDR3 coding DNA: TGTGCCAGCAGTTACTCGACAGGGGTCGTTTACAATGAGCAGTTCTTC.

This clone occurred a few times. The V call is TRBV18, the J call TRBJ2-1; 10 bases map to TRBD1. V gave up 6 bases and J gave up 8 bases; unmatched junction bases: 10. This CDR3 comprises 15 residues. CDR1 is KGHSH and CDR2 is LQKENI in the germline V gene. CDR3 DNA sequence: TGTGCCAGCTCCCGCCGGACAGGGGGTACGGATGAGCAGTTCTTC. It translates to CASSRRTGGTDEQFF.

V is TRBV2 and J is TRBJ2-7; 7 bases are a match to TRBD1. The CDR3 consists of 14 residues. Germline V lookup: CDR1 SNHLY, CDR2 FYNNEI. J was trimmed by 2 bases and V by 2 bases; bases with no gene match: 3. In DNA form, the CDR3 reads TGTGCCAGCAGTGAACAGGGGGAAGCCTACGAGCAGTACTTC. As protein: CASSEQGEAYEQYF.

The gene calls are TRBV4-3 and TRBJ2-3; 10 bases align to TRBD1. The V gene's germline CDR1 is LGHNA and CDR2 YSLEER. CDR3 length equals 17 residues. The V and J ends lost 0 bases and 1 base, in that order; junction bases with no gene match: 4. The CDR3 here is CASSQDGTGARTDTQYF. Here the CDR3 DNA reads TGCGCCAGCAGCCAAGACGGGACAGGGGCTCGCACAGATACGCAGTATTTT.

This chain uses TRBV4-1 with TRBJ1-1, with 7 bases identical to TRBD1. V trimming: 0 bases; J trimming: 10 bases; junction bases outside the gene matches: 14. Germline V CDR1 and CDR2: MGHRA, YSYEKL. The CDR3 is 16 residues long. CDR3 nucleotides: TGCGCCAGCAGCCAAGATCCCACAGGGGAACAAGGTGGAGCTTTCTTT. It specifies CASSQDPTGEQGGAFF.

The gene calls are TRBV7-2 and TRBJ1-3, with TRBD1 as a possible D gene (5 bases). Germline CDR1 is SGHTA and CDR2 is FQGNSA. The CDR3 has 15 amino acids. V was cut by 1 base and J by 1 base, with 8 bases left in between. The CDR3 DNA is TGTGCCAGCAGCTTAGTGGGGGAATCTGGAAACACCATATATTTT. It translates to CASSLVGESGNTIYF.